A selection of T cell receptor beta chains follows, all from one sample in a study of shared clonotypes between healthy human individuals. TCRdb's table, derived via immunoSEQ multiplex PCR, lists solely in-frame clones and lacks some. The sample lists over a million clones, 75% to 85% seen once, with around 0.6% in the top ten. The sample was memory CD4+ T cells from PBMCs. The origin of the receptors is a man between 18 and 29 years old in good health. Some clones in this sample may be carry-over from other donors' samples. Each CDR3 is given with its conserved first and last residue. Fields, in order: V gene, D gene, J gene, CDR3 protein. A D gene is named only where the DNA matches it firmly.

V gene: TRBV7-2; D gene: .; J gene: TRBJ1-2; CDR3 protein: CASSLFEVVESDGYTF
V gene: TRBV6-5; D gene: .; J gene: TRBJ2-1; CDR3 protein: CASSYGLYNEQFF
V gene: TRBV7-2; D gene: .; J gene: TRBJ1-2; CDR3 protein: CASSGQGLGGYTF
V gene: TRBV5-1; D gene: .; J gene: TRBJ2-7; CDR3 protein: CASSPQWGPYEQYF
V gene: TRBV6-1; D gene: .; J gene: TRBJ2-2; CDR3 protein: CASSEYRDTNTGELFF
V gene: TRBV29-1; D gene: .; J gene: TRBJ2-5; CDR3 protein: CAPRNQETQYF
V gene: TRBV7-3; D gene: .; J gene: TRBJ2-2; CDR3 protein: CASSLIRGGSWNTGELFF
V gene: TRBV5-1; D gene: .; J gene: TRBJ1-5; CDR3 protein: CASTISRRYSNQPQHF
V gene: TRBV29-1; D gene: .; J gene: TRBJ1-5; CDR3 protein: CSVEIGRGMNQPQHF
V gene: TRBV4-3; D gene: .; J gene: TRBJ2-2; CDR3 protein: CASSQDRADDGGELFF
V gene: TRBV6-1; D gene: .; J gene: TRBJ2-5; CDR3 protein: CASIRGPRETQYF
V gene: TRBV5-3; D gene: TRBD1; J gene: TRBJ2-2; CDR3 protein: CARSYLLGDRVKTGELFF
V gene: TRBV10-3; D gene: .; J gene: TRBJ2-7; CDR3 protein: CAISENANEQYF
V gene: TRBV5-1; D gene: TRBD1; J gene: TRBJ1-2; CDR3 protein: CASSLQGQQIYGYTF
V gene: TRBV10-3; D gene: .; J gene: TRBJ2-3; CDR3 protein: CAIAAKGRSSITDTQYF
V gene: TRBV5-1; D gene: TRBD2; J gene: TRBJ2-7; CDR3 protein: CASSQVAGSPGEQYF
V gene: TRBV29-1; D gene: .; J gene: TRBJ1-1; CDR3 protein: CSVERRSDEAFF
V gene: TRBV27; D gene: .; J gene: TRBJ2-7; CDR3 protein: CASSSFVTGTYEQYF
V gene: TRBV19; D gene: .; J gene: TRBJ2-5; CDR3 protein: CASSKTGTGETQYF
V gene: TRBV11-3; D gene: .; J gene: TRBJ2-3; CDR3 protein: CASSFPPAGTASTDTQYF
V gene: TRBV6-1; D gene: TRBD2; J gene: TRBJ2-1; CDR3 protein: CASSGGLAGKNEQFF
V gene: TRBV5-1; D gene: TRBD2; J gene: TRBJ2-1; CDR3 protein: CASSLWRGVGNEQFF
V gene: TRBV28; D gene: TRBD2; J gene: TRBJ2-1; CDR3 protein: CASSLAGGPHNEQFF
V gene: TRBV19; D gene: .; J gene: TRBJ1-4; CDR3 protein: CASSFNDEKLFF
V gene: TRBV28; D gene: .; J gene: TRBJ2-5; CDR3 protein: CASSPRGTWETQYF
V gene: TRBV28; D gene: .; J gene: TRBJ2-2; CDR3 protein: CASRSAGREMYTGELFF
V gene: TRBV5-4; D gene: .; J gene: TRBJ1-2; CDR3 protein: CASSLGLESRYGYTF
V gene: TRBV20-1; D gene: .; J gene: TRBJ2-2; CDR3 protein: CSARDSGELFF
V gene: TRBV30; D gene: .; J gene: TRBJ2-3; CDR3 protein: CAWSDLQGTDTQYF
V gene: TRBV11-2; D gene: .; J gene: TRBJ1-1; CDR3 protein: CASSLALTAVDTEAFF
V gene: TRBV10-3; D gene: .; J gene: TRBJ2-3; CDR3 protein: CAISGVGGSTDTQYF
V gene: TRBV29-1; D gene: .; J gene: TRBJ2-1; CDR3 protein: CSVEGPSVEQFF
V gene: TRBV19; D gene: .; J gene: TRBJ2-1; CDR3 protein: CASSIWGKQFF
V gene: TRBV5-4; D gene: .; J gene: TRBJ1-1; CDR3 protein: CASSSPGGRNTEAFF
V gene: TRBV28; D gene: .; J gene: TRBJ2-3; CDR3 protein: CASSDTDTQYF
V gene: TRBV18; D gene: .; J gene: TRBJ2-1; CDR3 protein: CASSPGQHNEQFF
V gene: TRBV7-3; D gene: TRBD2; J gene: TRBJ2-4; CDR3 protein: CASSPGPGGQDIQYF
V gene: TRBV14; D gene: .; J gene: TRBJ1-1; CDR3 protein: CASSHDNRLNTEAFF
V gene: TRBV10-3; D gene: .; J gene: TRBJ2-3; CDR3 protein: CAISGTDTQYF
V gene: TRBV18; D gene: .; J gene: TRBJ2-3; CDR3 protein: CASSPRLQFTDTQYF
V gene: TRBV4-1; D gene: TRBD2; J gene: TRBJ2-7; CDR3 protein: CASSQGSGLAGDEQYF
V gene: TRBV7-2; D gene: TRBD1; J gene: TRBJ2-7; CDR3 protein: CASSERTGISYEQYF
V gene: TRBV6-5; D gene: .; J gene: TRBJ1-3; CDR3 protein: CASTQRAPSGNTIYF
V gene: TRBV6-1; D gene: .; J gene: TRBJ2-3; CDR3 protein: CASSEAAQSTDTQYF
V gene: TRBV7-8; D gene: .; J gene: TRBJ2-7; CDR3 protein: CASSAIGYEQYF
V gene: TRBV5-4; D gene: TRBD2; J gene: TRBJ2-5; CDR3 protein: CASSTSGRAGGETQYF
V gene: TRBV5-6; D gene: TRBD1; J gene: TRBJ2-7; CDR3 protein: CASSLDRGNEQYF
V gene: TRBV2; D gene: .; J gene: TRBJ1-2; CDR3 protein: CASSEGLPSNGYTF
V gene: TRBV5-1; D gene: TRBD1; J gene: TRBJ1-2; CDR3 protein: CASSLEGAGYTF
V gene: TRBV18; D gene: .; J gene: TRBJ1-1; CDR3 protein: CASSGGFDTEAFF
V gene: TRBV28; D gene: TRBD2; J gene: TRBJ2-1; CDR3 protein: CASSLSGRYNEQFF